This TCR beta chain was identified in a study of blood T cell repertoires in COVID-19 (dated by TCRdb to about 2020). Study-wide context: Samples from collaborators originated in the United States, Italy and Spain and spanned both the acute and convalescent phases of COVID-19. The dataset comprised deeply sampled blood TCRbeta repertoires from subjects exposed to, actively infected with, or recovered from COVID-19. Nearly every sample came with metadata listing a de-identified subject ID, COVID-19 status, age in years and sex. The repertoires were made available in a free public database intended to serve as a resource for research on the immune response to SARS-CoV-2. Where HLA class I and class II types were available, the types were taken from metadata supplied by the sample provider, not from assay-based typing. The prospective study material was composed of cDNA or gDNA derived from T cells, B-cell-depleted T cells, or PBMCs. Samples were obtained from the ongoing ImmuneRACE study (first 160 participants) and from about 1,300 subjects provided by 6 global collaborators. Overall study results and their limits: The amount of clinical and demographic metadata varied by source and participant and was provided uncurated.

V is pruned by 2 bases and J by 7 bases, leaving 8 bases of the junction without a gene match. The CDR3 runs 15 amino acids, cysteine and phenylalanine included. The kept DNA is CDR3 alone, 45 bases in frame from the first base. The germline V gene sets CDR1 to SGHTA and CDR2 to FQGNSA. Collaborating institutions collected whole blood in K2EDTA tubes following their own protocols. Collaborator samples were shipped for TCRbeta analysis as frozen whole blood, isolated PBMCs, or DNA extracted from either sample type. TCRbeta CDR3 regions were amplified from genomic DNA by means of the immunoSEQ Assay, a bias-controlled multiplex PCR. The study's processing was this. Nucleated cell counts per sample were estimated from amplification of reference gene primers within the assay. To quantify the absolute abundance of each unique TCRbeta CDR3 rearrangement, sequence reads were collapsed and filtered. For each sample, productive Simpson clonality was calculated as the square root of Simpson's diversity index across productive rearrangements. Drawn from immuneACCESS, this table holds only the in-frame rearrangements with V and J called that TCRdb kept. Clones are partly lost; checked studies trace under half to an unresolved V gene and leave the rest unexplained. Clonal size and the V and J genes are those of that table, whereas D and trimming came from the DNA. The sample data list about 250,000 clones, and 80% to 90% of these were observed just once. The top ten clonotypes cover roughly 8.7% of the sample.

This clone was seen a few times. The antigen this receptor binds is unknown. Within one base of it there is no much larger clone, and no base qualities were kept. The sample consisted of peripheral blood. This chain is built from TRBV7-2 and TRBJ2-7, and 10 bases in between align with TRBD1. The clonotype originates from a man aged 35 to 55 with active or convalescent COVID-19. Here the CDR3 is given as CASSLFTGQGMEQYF. The nucleotide sequence is given as TGTGCCAGCAGCTTATTCACGGGACAGGGGATGGAGCAGTACTTC.